A single T cell receptor beta chain is shown here with its context. Its antigen is unknown. CDR3 length: 13 residues. Germline loops: CDR1 SNHLY, CDR2 FYNNEI. V lost 7 bases to trimming and J lost 1 base, with 10 bases between them. The data stem from a study of response to subunit inactivated influenza vaccine. Study results and caveats: A suggestion made by the authors is that each seasonal influenza vaccination recruits few new T cells.

Each CDR3 protein is one row after TCRdb ran MiXCR on the RT-PCR reads. Of 860,000 or so distinct CDR3 sequences in the sample, 21% were seen once. The input for sequencing was PBMCs from blood, taken approximately 5 days after vaccination. The chain has TRBV2 and TRBJ1-1, with D unresolved. The sequence came from a man aged 50-59 years who received an inactivated influenza vaccine. The CDR3, as DNA: TGTGCCAGCAAGATGGCCGAGAACACTGAAGCTTTCTTT. Translation gives CASKMAENTEAFF.